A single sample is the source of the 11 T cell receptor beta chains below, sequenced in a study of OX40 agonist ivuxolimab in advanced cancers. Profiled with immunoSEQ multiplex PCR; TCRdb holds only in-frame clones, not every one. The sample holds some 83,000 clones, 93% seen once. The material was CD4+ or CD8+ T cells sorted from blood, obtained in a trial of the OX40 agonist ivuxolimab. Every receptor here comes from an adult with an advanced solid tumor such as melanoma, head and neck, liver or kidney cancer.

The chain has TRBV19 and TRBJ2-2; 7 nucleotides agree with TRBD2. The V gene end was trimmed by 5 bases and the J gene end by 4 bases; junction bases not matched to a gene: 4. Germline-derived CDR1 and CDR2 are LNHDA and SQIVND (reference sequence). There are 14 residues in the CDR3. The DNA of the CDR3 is TGTGCCAGTAGTGTCGGGAGGCCCACCGGGGAGCTGTTTTTT. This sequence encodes CASSVGRPTGELFF.

This chain's CDR3 is CASSSPSSGSRETQYF. In nucleotides, the CDR3 is TGTGCCAGCAGCTCGCCGTCTAGCGGGAGTAGGGAGACCCAGTACTTC. The J gene is TRBJ2-5, the V gene TRBV13; 10 nucleotides align to TRBD2. The CDR3 length is 16 residues. The germline gives CDR1 PRHDT, CDR2 FYEKMQ (reference sequence). With V trimmed by 4 bases and J by 5 bases, 10 bases remained unmatched.

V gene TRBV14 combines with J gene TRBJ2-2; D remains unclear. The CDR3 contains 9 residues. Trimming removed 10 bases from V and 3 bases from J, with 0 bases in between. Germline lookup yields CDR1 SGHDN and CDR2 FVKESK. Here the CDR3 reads CANTGELFF. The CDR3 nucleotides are TGTGCCAACACCGGGGAGCTGTTTTTT.

The CDR3 protein is CASSLTGAAVNTEAFF. The CDR3 nucleotides read TGTGCCAGCAGCCTCACAGGGGCGGCGGTTAACACTGAAGCTTTCTTT. This sequence joins TRBV4-2 and TRBJ1-1; TRBD1 aligns across 7 bases. V lost 4 bases, J lost 2 bases, and 10 bases stayed unmatched. The CDR3 runs 16 residues. Germline V CDR1 and CDR2: LGHNA, YNFKEQ.

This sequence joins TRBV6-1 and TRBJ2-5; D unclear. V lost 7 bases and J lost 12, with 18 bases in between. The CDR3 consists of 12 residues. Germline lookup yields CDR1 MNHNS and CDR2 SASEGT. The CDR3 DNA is TGTGCCAGCAACGGGTTTGGGCTAGAGAAGTACTTC. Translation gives CASNGFGLEKYF.

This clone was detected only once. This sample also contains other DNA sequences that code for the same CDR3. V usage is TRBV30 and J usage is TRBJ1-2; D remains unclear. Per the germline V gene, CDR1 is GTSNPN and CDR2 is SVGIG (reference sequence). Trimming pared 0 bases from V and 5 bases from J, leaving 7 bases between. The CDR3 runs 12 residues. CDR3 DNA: TGTGCCTGGAGTGTTGGGCAGTATGGCTACACCTTC. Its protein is CAWSVGQYGYTF.

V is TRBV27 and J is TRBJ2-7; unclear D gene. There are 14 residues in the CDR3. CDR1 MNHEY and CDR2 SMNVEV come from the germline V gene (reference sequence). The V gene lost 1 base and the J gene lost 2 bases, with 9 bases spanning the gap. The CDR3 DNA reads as TGTGCCAGCAGTTTATGGCAGAGCCCCTACGAGCAGTACTTC. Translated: CASSLWQSPYEQYF.

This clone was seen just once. The DNA of the CDR3 is TGTGCCAGCAGTCCGACTAGCAGTCACGAGCAGTACTTC. Translation: CASSPTSSHEQYF. The genes are TRBV6-5 and TRBJ2-7, with 7 bases aligning to TRBD2. The CDR3 spans 13 residues. CDR1 is MNHEY, CDR2 SVGAGI, per germline. Unmatched junction bases numbered 6, after V lost 5 bases and J lost 5 bases.

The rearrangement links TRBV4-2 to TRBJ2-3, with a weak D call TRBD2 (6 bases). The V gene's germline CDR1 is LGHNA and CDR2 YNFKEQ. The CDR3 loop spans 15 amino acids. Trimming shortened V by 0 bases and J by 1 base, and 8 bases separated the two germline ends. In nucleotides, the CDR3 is TGTGCCAGCAGCCAAGAGGCTAGCGGCACAGATACGCAGTATTTT. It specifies CASSQEASGTDTQYF.

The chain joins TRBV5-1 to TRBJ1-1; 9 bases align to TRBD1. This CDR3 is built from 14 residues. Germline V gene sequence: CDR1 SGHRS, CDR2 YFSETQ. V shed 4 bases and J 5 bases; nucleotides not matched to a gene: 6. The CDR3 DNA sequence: TGCGCCAGCAGCGTACGGGACAGGGCGACTGAAGCTTTCTTT. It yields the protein CASSVRDRATEAFF.

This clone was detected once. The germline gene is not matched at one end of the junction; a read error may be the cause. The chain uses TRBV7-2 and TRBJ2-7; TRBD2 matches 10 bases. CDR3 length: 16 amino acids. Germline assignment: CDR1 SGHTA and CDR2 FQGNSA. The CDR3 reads CAGSSNIAGGGHEQYF. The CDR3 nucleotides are TGTGCCGGCAGCTCGAATATAGCGGGAGGAGGACACGAGCAGTACTTC.